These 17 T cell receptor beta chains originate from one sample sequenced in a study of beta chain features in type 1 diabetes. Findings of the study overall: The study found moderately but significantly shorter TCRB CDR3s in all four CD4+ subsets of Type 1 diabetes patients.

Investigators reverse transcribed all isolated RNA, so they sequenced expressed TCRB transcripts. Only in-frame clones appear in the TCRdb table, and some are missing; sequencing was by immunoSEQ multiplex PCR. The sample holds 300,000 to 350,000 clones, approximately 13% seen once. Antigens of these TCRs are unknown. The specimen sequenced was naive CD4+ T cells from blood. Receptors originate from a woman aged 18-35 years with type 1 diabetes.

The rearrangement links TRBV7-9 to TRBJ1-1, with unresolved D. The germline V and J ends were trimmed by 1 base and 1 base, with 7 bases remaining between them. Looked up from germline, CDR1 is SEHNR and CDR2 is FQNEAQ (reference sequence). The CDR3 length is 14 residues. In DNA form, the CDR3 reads TGTGCCAGCAGCTTAGGGCGGGCGAACACTGAAGCTTTCTTT. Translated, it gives CASSLGRANTEAFF.

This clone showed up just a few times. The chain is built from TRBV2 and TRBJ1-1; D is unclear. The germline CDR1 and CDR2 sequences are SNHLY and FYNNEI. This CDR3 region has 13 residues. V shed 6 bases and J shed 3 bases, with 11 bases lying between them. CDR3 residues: CASSIVRDTEAFF. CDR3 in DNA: TGTGCCAGCAGCATAGTTCGGGACACTGAAGCTTTCTTT.

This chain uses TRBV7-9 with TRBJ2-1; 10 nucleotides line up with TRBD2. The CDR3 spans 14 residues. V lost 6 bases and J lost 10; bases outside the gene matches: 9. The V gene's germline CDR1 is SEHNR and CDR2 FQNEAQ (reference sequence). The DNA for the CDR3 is TGTGCCAGCAGTCTCCTAGCGGGAGAGGGGGAGCAGTTCTTC. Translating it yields CASSLLAGEGEQFF. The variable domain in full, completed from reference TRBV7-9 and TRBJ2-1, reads DTGVSQNPRHKITKRGQNVTFRCDPISEHNRLYWYRQTLGQGPEFLTYFQNEAQLEKSRLLSDRFSAERPKGSFSTLEIQRTEQGDSAMYLCASSLLAGEGEQFFGPGTRLTVL.

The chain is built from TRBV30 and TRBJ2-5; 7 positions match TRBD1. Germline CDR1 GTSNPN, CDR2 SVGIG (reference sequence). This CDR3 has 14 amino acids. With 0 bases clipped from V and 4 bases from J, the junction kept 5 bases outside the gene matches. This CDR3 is CAWSVGGTVETQYF. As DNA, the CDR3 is TGTGCCTGGAGTGTAGGTGGGACAGTAGAGACCCAGTACTTC. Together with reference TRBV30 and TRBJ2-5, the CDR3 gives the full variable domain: SQTIHQWPATLVQPVGSPLSLECTVEGTSNPNLYWYRQAAGRGLQLLFYSVGIGQISSEVPQNLSASRPQDRQFILSSKKLLLSDSGFYLCAWSVGGTVETQYFGPGTRLLVL.

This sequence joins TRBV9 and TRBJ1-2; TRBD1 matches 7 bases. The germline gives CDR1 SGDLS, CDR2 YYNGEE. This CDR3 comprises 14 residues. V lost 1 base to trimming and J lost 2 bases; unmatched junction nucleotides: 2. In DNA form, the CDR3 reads TGTGCCAGCAGCGTACAAGGGGGCAACTATGGCTACACCTTC. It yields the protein CASSVQGGNYGYTF.

CDR3 residues: CASSAGGPNSGNTIYF. The CDR3 DNA reads TGTGCCAGCAGCGCCGGGGGACCGAACTCTGGAAACACCATATATTTT. The V gene is TRBV9, the J gene TRBJ1-3; D may be TRBD1 (5 bases). The CDR3 loop spans 16 amino acids. Trimming stripped 3 bases from V and 0 bases from J, with 13 bases between. Germline CDR1 and CDR2: SGDLS and YYNGEE.

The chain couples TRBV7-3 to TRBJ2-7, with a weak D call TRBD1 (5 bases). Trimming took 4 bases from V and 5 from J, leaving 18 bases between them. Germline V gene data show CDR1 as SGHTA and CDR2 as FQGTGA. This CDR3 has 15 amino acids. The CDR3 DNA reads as TGTGCCAGCAGCTACGGCGGTCCAGGGCGGCACGAGCAGTACTTC. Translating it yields CASSYGGPGRHEQYF.

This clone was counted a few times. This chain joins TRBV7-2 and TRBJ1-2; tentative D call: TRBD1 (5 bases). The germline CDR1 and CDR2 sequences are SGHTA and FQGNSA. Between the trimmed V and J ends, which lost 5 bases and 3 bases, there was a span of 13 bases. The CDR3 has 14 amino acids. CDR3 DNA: TGTGCCAGCAGCCCGTGGGGGGGAGACTATGGCTACACCTTC. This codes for CASSPWGGDYGYTF. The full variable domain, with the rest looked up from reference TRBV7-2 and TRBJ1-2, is GAGVSQSPSNKVTEKGKDVELRCDPISGHTALYWYRQSLGQGLEFLIYFQGNSAPDKSGLPSDRFSAERTGGSVSTLTIQRTQQEDSAVYLCASSPWGGDYGYTFGSGTRLTVV.

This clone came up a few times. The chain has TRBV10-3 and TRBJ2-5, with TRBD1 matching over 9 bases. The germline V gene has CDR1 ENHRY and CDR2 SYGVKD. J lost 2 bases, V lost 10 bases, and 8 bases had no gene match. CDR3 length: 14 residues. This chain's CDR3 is CATRTGEPQETQYF. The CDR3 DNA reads TGTGCCACCCGGACAGGGGAGCCTCAAGAGACCCAGTACTTC.

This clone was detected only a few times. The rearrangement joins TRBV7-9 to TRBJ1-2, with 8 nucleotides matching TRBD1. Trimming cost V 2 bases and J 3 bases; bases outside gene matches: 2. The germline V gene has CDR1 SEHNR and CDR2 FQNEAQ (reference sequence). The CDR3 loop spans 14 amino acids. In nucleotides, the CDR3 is TGTGCCAGCAGCTTACAGGGGGCAGACTATGGCTACACCTTC. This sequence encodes CASSLQGADYGYTF.

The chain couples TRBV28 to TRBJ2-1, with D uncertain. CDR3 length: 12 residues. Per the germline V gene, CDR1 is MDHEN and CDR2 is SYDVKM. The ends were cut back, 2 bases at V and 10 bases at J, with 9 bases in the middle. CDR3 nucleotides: TGTGCCAGCAGTTTAGCCTGGCCAGAGCAGTTCTTC. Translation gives CASSLAWPEQFF.

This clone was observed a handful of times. The CDR3 nucleotides read TGTGCCAGCAGTTTCGGGACAGGGTATGATACGCAGTATTTT. Encoded protein: CASSFGTGYDTQYF. This chain uses TRBV28 with TRBJ2-3, with 9 bases that match TRBD1. The CDR3 covers 14 residues. The V segment lost 3 bases and the J segment 6 bases; nucleotides outside the gene matches: 4. The germline gives CDR1 MDHEN, CDR2 SYDVKM.

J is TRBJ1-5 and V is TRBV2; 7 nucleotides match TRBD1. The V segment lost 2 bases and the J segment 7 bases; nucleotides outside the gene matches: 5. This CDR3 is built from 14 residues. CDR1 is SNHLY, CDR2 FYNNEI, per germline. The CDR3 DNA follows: TGTGCCAGCAGTGAAACTGGCAGGGGGCAGCCCCAGCATTTT. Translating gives CASSETGRGQPQHF. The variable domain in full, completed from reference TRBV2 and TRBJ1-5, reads EPEVTQTPSHQVTQMGQEVILRCVPISNHLYFYWYRQILGQKVEFLVSFYNNEISEKSEIFDDQFSVERPDGSNFTLKIRSTKLEDSAMYFCASSETGRGQPQHFGDGTRLSIL.

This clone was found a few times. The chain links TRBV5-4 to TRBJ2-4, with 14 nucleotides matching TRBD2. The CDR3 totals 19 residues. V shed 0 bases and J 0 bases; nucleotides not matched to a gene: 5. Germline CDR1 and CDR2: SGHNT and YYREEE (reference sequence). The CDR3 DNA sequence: TGTGCCAGCAGCTTGGGGGGACTAGCGGGAGCCGTAGCCAAAAACATTCAGTACTTC. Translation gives CASSLGGLAGAVAKNIQYF.

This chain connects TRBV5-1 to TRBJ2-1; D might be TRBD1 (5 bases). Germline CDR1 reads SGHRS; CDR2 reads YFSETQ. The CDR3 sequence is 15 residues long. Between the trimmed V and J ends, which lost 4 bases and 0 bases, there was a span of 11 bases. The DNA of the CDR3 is TGCGCCAGCAGCCCAGGGTTCAGCTCCTACAATGAGCAGTTCTTC. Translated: CASSPGFSSYNEQFF.

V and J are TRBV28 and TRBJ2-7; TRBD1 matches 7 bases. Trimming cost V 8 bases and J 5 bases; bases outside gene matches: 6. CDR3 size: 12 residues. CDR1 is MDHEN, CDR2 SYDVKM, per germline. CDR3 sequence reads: CASGDRAHEQYF. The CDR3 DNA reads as TGTGCCAGCGGAGACAGGGCCCACGAGCAGTACTTC. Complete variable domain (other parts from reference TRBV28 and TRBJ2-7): DVKVTQSSRYLVKRTGEKVFLECVQDMDHENMFWYRQDPGLGLRLIYFSYDVKMKEKGDIPEGYSVSREKKERFSLILESASTNQTSMYLCASGDRAHEQYFGPGTRLTVT.

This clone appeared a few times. The CDR3 DNA sequence: TGCAGCGTTGTCTCGGGATTACACAGCAACAATGAGCAGTTCTTC. This sequence encodes CSVVSGLHSNNEQFF. The chain uses TRBV29-1 and TRBJ2-1; a weak D match, TRBD2 (5 bases). CDR1 and CDR2 from the germline V gene are SQVTM and ANQGSEA. V shed 4 bases and J shed 5 bases, with 18 bases lying between them. The CDR3 runs 15 residues.